The rows below give T cell receptor beta chains drawn from one sample of a study of OX40 agonist ivuxolimab in advanced cancers. Assay used: immunoSEQ multiplex PCR; TCRdb lists only in-frame clones, some missing. The table records about 79,000 clones, 88% of them present only once. Specimen: CD4+ or CD8+ T cells sorted from blood, collected in a trial of the OX40 agonist ivuxolimab. The source is an adult with an advanced solid tumor such as melanoma, head and neck, liver or kidney cancer. The CDR3 runs from the conserved cysteine through the conserved F or W. Each record gives: CDR3 protein, J gene, V gene, D gene. D genes are given only for firm matches.

CDR3: CASSLGLAGSYEQYF
J: TRBJ2-7
V: TRBV7-9
D: TRBD2

CDR3: CASSWDRVSTEAFF
J: TRBJ1-1
V: TRBV27
D: TRBD1

CDR3: CASRSDGGVYEQYF
J: TRBJ2-7
V: TRBV5-4
D: NA

CDR3: CASSKVAAGVYQSGYTF
J: TRBJ1-2
V: TRBV21-1
D: NA

CDR3: CASKAGGPRYEQYF
J: TRBJ2-7
V: TRBV28
D: TRBD2

CDR3: CASSARLVSEQFF
J: TRBJ2-1
V: TRBV13
D: NA

CDR3: CASRKHDREAQVSSYNEQFF
J: TRBJ2-1
V: TRBV5-1
D: TRBD2

CDR3: CASSNRDYGYTF
J: TRBJ1-2
V: TRBV6-1
D: NA

CDR3: CASSSGTGPNQPQHF
J: TRBJ1-5
V: TRBV5-1
D: TRBD1

CDR3: CASSLPTGGNTGELFF
J: TRBJ2-2
V: TRBV5-6
D: TRBD1

CDR3: CASSSGTVAYNEQFF
J: TRBJ2-1
V: TRBV5-8
D: NA

CDR3: CASSLRAVRALHF
J: TRBJ1-6
V: TRBV28
D: NA

CDR3: CASSPGQDPTYEQYF
J: TRBJ2-7
V: TRBV6-1
D: TRBD1

CDR3: CATSKGVDTQYF
J: TRBJ2-3
V: TRBV15
D: NA

CDR3: CATSRDQEDYGYTF
J: TRBJ1-2
V: TRBV15
D: NA

CDR3: CASSSPQGEFADTQYF
J: TRBJ2-3
V: TRBV5-1
D: TRBD1

CDR3: CASSFKPQETQYF
J: TRBJ2-5
V: TRBV5-1
D: NA

CDR3: CASSTPFVTGELFF
J: TRBJ2-2
V: TRBV28
D: NA

CDR3: CASSYASGSYNEQFF
J: TRBJ2-1
V: TRBV6-6
D: TRBD2

CDR3: CASSSGQGGPLNYGYTF
J: TRBJ1-2
V: TRBV5-1
D: TRBD1